The following is a TCR beta chain sequence with its context. It has no known antigen specificity. The germline gene is not matched at one end of the junction; a read error may be the cause. Receptor libraries were prepared by 5' RACE. Reads for this sample came from a NextSeq 500. The TCR library protocol attached a unique molecular identifier to each TCR cDNA molecule to allow correction of PCR and sequencing errors. In the paper's pipeline: TCR identification, UMI-based error correction and CDR3 extraction were all carried out with Decombinator tools. TCRs above a frequency of 2 per 1,000, corresponding to the top 1% of the tumor frequency distribution, were defined as expanded. Renyi diversity was calculated using the R vegan package after each repertoire was subsampled 100 times to 5,000 TCRs. CDR3 similarity networks were constructed using string-kernel similarity of amino acid triplets, with links drawn between CDR3s whose pairwise similarity was above 0.82. The public reads were reanalyzed by TCRdb: fastp trimming at Q25, MiXCR alignment, in-frame beta chains only. Every CDR3 protein is listed once, alongside the most common genes and DNA of its rows. V and J calls and clone size were set by TCRdb, not the authors. The sample table holds roughly 91,000 distinct CDR3 sequences, of which approximately 21% were seen once. Around 6.6% of the sample is held by the ten biggest clonotypes.

This specimen's time point label, interpreted: sample taken at primary tumor resection. Whole RNA extracted from tumor and nontumor lung tissue, or from cryopreserved PBMC samples, was used for TCR sequencing without cell sorting. The donors were some 70 patients from the lung TRACERx cohort who had early-stage, untreated non-small cell lung cancer. Only patients with enough RNA available from two or more tumor regions were chosen for TCR sequencing. The data were obtained in a study of spatial heterogeneity in lung cancer (dated by TCRdb to 2018 to 2020). With regard to the full study: Beta-chain transcripts were consistently detected in greater numbers than alpha-chain transcripts, which likely reflects a higher abundance of beta-chain transcripts. The study linked features of the TCR repertoire to counts of nonsynonymous mutations, which were determined by whole-exome sequencing of tumor tissue. TCR alpha and beta repertoires were quantitatively compared across multiple tumor regions, matched nontumor lung and blood in non-small cell lung cancer. In the raw uncorrected reads, each unique combination of TCR and UMI appeared on average more than ten times. Both alpha and beta chains were TCR-sequenced in 200 or so tumor regions, 64 matched nontumor lung samples and around 54 PBMC samples obtained at surgery.

Study-level results and caveats: Ubiquitous expanded tumor TCRs were detected in blood more often at tumor resection than at routine follow-up. Additional single-cell paired TCR alpha and beta sequencing was considered necessary to confirm, at a functional level, the hypothesis that regional TCRs recognize regional mutations.

CDR3 length: 13 amino acids, cysteine to phenylalanine. Only the CDR3 DNA stays, 39 bases, in frame from base 1. CDR1 and CDR2, per the germline V gene, are KGHSH and LQKENI. This chain joins TRBV18 to TRBJ1-1; the D gene assignment is ambiguous. This TCR was sampled from a male donor with early-stage non-small cell lung cancer. Here the sequenced sample was PBMCs, taken at surgery. The nucleotide sequence reads as follows: TGTGTCAGCTCACAGCCCGGAGCCACTGAAGCTTTCTTT. This codes for CVSSQPGATEAFF.